The 18 T cell receptor beta chains given below trace back to one sample, sequenced in a study of cytomegalovirus exposure and HLA in healthy donors. PCR amplification relied on 60 Vbeta primers (plus 13 Jbeta primers). Method: immunoSEQ multiplex PCR; TCRdb's copy keeps in-frame clones and lacks some. The sample shows about 69,000 clones, less than 75% of them seen only once. The sequenced sample consisted of PBMCs. Receptors were obtained from a woman aged 30 to 39 in good health and CMV-seronegative.

The chain combines TRBV7-3 with TRBJ1-1; possible D gene TRBD1, 6 bases. Germline V gene lookup returns CDR1 SGHTA and CDR2 FQGTGA. The CDR3 has 15 residues. V lost 7 bases, J lost 1 base, and 16 bases lay in between. DNA for the CDR3: TGTGCCAGCACAAAGGGGGGGCACGCGAACACTGAAGCTTTCTTT. As protein: CASTKGGHANTEAFF.

The chain joins TRBV5-1 to TRBJ1-1, with a tentative D call TRBD1 (5 bases). The CDR3 runs to 14 residues. The germline CDR1 and CDR2 sequences are SGHRS and YFSETQ. Trimming removed 5 bases from V and 2 bases from J, with 13 bases in between. The CDR3 here is CASRTGGINTEAFF. CDR3 coding DNA: TGCGCCAGCAGGACGGGGGGGATCAACACTGAAGCTTTCTTT.

The rearrangement joins TRBV6-1 to TRBJ2-7; 7 bases align to TRBD1. V was pared by 3 bases and J by 0 bases, with 5 bases of the junction left unmatched. From germline, CDR1 is MNHNS and CDR2 SASEGT. This CDR3 spans 15 amino acids. Here the CDR3 DNA reads TGTGCCAGCAGTGAGGGTGCAGGGGGCTCCTACGAGCAGTACTTC. It specifies CASSEGAGGSYEQYF.

V gene TRBV7-2 combines with J gene TRBJ2-3, with D perhaps matching TRBD1 (5 bases). CDR3 length equals 15 residues. Germline loops: CDR1 SGHTA, CDR2 FQGNSA. Deletions cut 2 bases from V and 1 base from J, with 10 bases between. CDR3 sequence reads: CASSLFQGGTDTQYF. CDR3 DNA sequence: TGTGCCAGCAGCTTATTTCAGGGCGGCACAGATACGCAGTATTTT.

The V and J genes are TRBV29-1 and TRBJ1-4; 7 bases map to TRBD1. V dropped 5 bases and J dropped 6; count of bases not matched to a gene: 6. CDR1 SQVTM and CDR2 ANQGSEA come from the germline V gene. This CDR3 has 13 residues. This CDR3 reads CSVLRQGYEKLFF. DNA for the CDR3: TGCAGCGTTCTCCGACAGGGTTATGAAAAACTGTTTTTT.

This clone has only a few counts. The rearrangement links TRBV7-9 to TRBJ1-2; 10 positions agree with TRBD1. Germline trimming cut 5 bases from V and 5 bases from J; bases unmatched to any gene: 11. This CDR3 has 16 residues. Germline-derived CDR1 and CDR2 are SEHNR and FQNEAQ (reference sequence). CDR3 sequence (DNA): TGTGCCAGCAGCGAAACTCGACAGGGGGCGGGGTATGGCTACACCTTC. Protein sequence: CASSETRQGAGYGYTF. The complete variable domain, with remaining parts taken from reference TRBV7-9 and TRBJ1-2, reads DTGVSQNPRHKITKRGQNVTFRCDPISEHNRLYWYRQTLGQGPEFLTYFQNEAQLEKSRLLSDRFSAERPKGSFSTLEIQRTEQGDSAMYLCASSETRQGAGYGYTFGSGTRLTVV.

This clone has only a few counts. The chain carries TRBV4-1 and TRBJ1-5, with a weak D call TRBD1 (5 bases). This CDR3 has 15 residues. V shed 1 base and J shed 2 bases, with 9 bases lying between them. Germline lookup yields CDR1 MGHRA and CDR2 YSYEKL. The CDR3 DNA reads as TGCGCCAGCAGCCAAGTATGGGGGGGCAATCAGCCCCAGCATTTT. Its protein is CASSQVWGGNQPQHF.

The rearrangement joins TRBV5-4 to TRBJ2-7, with D possibly matching TRBD1 (6 bases). Germline V gene sequence: CDR1 SGHNT, CDR2 YYREEE (reference sequence). The CDR3 consists of 14 residues. Deletions cut 0 bases from V and 4 bases from J, with 11 bases between. In nucleotides, the CDR3 is TGTGCCAGCAGCTTGGGACAGGAAGAATACGAGCAGTACTTC. It is translated as CASSLGQEEYEQYF.

This clone has more than one count but fewer than ten. The rearrangement joins TRBV15 to TRBJ1-2; 9 bases fit TRBD1. There are 15 residues in the CDR3. J was trimmed by 2 bases and V by 1 base; bases with no gene match: 2. CDR1 is LNHNV and CDR2 is YYDKDF in the germline V gene (reference sequence). The chain's CDR3 is CATSRGGTGNYGYTF. The CDR3 nucleotides read TGTGCCACCAGCAGAGGAGGGACAGGGAACTATGGCTACACCTTC.

This chain uses TRBV6-1 with TRBJ1-6; TRBD1 matches 9 bases. Germline assignment: CDR1 MNHNS and CDR2 SASEGT. This CDR3 comprises 15 residues. With 8 bases clipped from V and 9 bases from J, the junction kept 11 bases outside the gene matches. This CDR3 is CASVYGTGFSSPLHF. In DNA, the CDR3 is TGTGCCAGCGTTTATGGGACAGGGTTTTCTTCACCCCTCCACTTT.

The gene calls are TRBV5-1 and TRBJ1-2; D not resolved. Germline assignment: CDR1 SGHRS and CDR2 YFSETQ. The CDR3 sequence is 14 residues long. The V gene lost 5 bases and the J gene lost 0 bases, with 11 bases spanning the gap. CDR3 coding DNA: TGCGCCAGCAGTCAAGCCGAAGCTAACTATGGCTACACCTTC. It yields the protein CASSQAEANYGYTF.

The gene calls are TRBV30 and TRBJ1-1; D remains unclear. Germline V gene data show CDR1 as GTSNPN and CDR2 as SVGIG (reference sequence). The V gene lost 3 bases and the J gene lost 1 base, with 12 bases spanning the gap. The CDR3 covers 14 residues. In nucleotides, the CDR3 is TGTGCCTGGAGCCCAGGACGGGAGAACACTGAAGCTTTCTTT. Translating it yields CAWSPGRENTEAFF.

The CDR3 bases are TGTGCCACCAGCAGAGATCGTGAGACCCAGTACTTC. Its protein product is CATSRDRETQYF. The genes are TRBV15 and TRBJ2-5; D not resolved. V was clipped by 0 bases and J by 5 bases, with 4 bases between them. Germline assignment: CDR1 LNHNV and CDR2 YYDKDF (reference sequence). The CDR3 covers 12 residues. Using reference TRBV15 and TRBJ2-5 for the parts outside the CDR3, the full variable domain is DAMVIQNPRYQVTQFGKPVTLSCSQTLNHNVMYWYQQKSSQAPKLLFHYYDKDFNNEADTPDNFQSRRPNTSFCFLDIRSPGLGDTAMYLCATSRDRETQYFGPGTRLLVL.

The V and J genes are TRBV6-4 and TRBJ2-2; 8 bases are shared with TRBD1. The length of the CDR3 is 14 residues. The junction had 0 bases not matched to a gene; V was cut back by 3 bases and J by 3 bases. CDR1 and CDR2 (germline): MRHNA, SNTAGT. The CDR3 is CASSETGDTGELFF. The CDR3 coding sequence is TGTGCCAGCAGTGAGACAGGGGACACCGGGGAGCTGTTTTTT.

The V gene is TRBV7-8, the J gene TRBJ1-5; D uncertain. The germline V gene has CDR1 SGHVS and CDR2 FQNEAQ. The CDR3 spans 13 residues. V lost 5 bases to trimming and J lost 4 bases, with 9 bases between them. The CDR3 DNA sequence: TGTGCCAGCAGCGCCTTCGAGAATCAGCCCCAGCATTTT. This translates into CASSAFENQPQHF.

This clone has just a few counts. J is TRBJ2-2 and V is TRBV10-1; possibly TRBD1 for D (5 bases). V shed 6 bases and J shed 6 bases, with 20 bases lying between them. The CDR3 spans 16 residues. Germline CDR1 WNHNN, CDR2 SYGVQD (reference sequence). CDR3 residues: CASSGPGQGWAGELFF. CDR3 DNA: TGCGCCAGCAGCGGCCCGGGTCAGGGTTGGGCCGGGGAGCTGTTTTTT.

This clone showed up many times. V and J are TRBV7-9 and TRBJ1-1, with D perhaps TRBD1 (6 bases). Germline CDR1 SEHNR, CDR2 FQNEAQ (reference sequence). Trimming took off 4 bases at V and 5 bases at J, with 11 bases between the two ends. The CDR3 runs to 13 residues. This CDR3 reads CASSSPGDTEAFF. The DNA for the CDR3 is TGTGCCAGCAGCTCCCCAGGGGATACTGAAGCTTTCTTT.

The chain joins TRBV7-8 to TRBJ2-1; 9 bases align to TRBD2. V lost 6 bases and J lost 5; bases outside the gene matches: 17. CDR3 size: 18 residues. Germline V gene data show CDR1 as SGHVS and CDR2 as FQNEAQ. CDR3 coding DNA: TGTGCCAGCAGGAGACGAAGCGGGGGGCCCCGAGAGGACAATGAGCAGTTCTTC. Translated, it gives CASRRRSGGPREDNEQFF.